The 30 T cell receptor beta chains listed next were all sequenced from one sample in a study of OX40 agonist ivuxolimab in advanced cancers. Using immunoSEQ multiplex PCR, the repertoire was profiled, and TCRdb retains in-frame clones only, with some absent. The table shows under 35,000 clones, with about nine tenths occurring only once. Sequences were derived from CD4+ or CD8+ T cells sorted from blood, sampled in a trial of the OX40 agonist ivuxolimab. These receptor sequences come from an adult with an advanced solid tumor such as melanoma, head and neck, liver or kidney cancer.

This rearrangement joins TRBV19 to TRBJ2-1; D may be TRBD2 (6 bases). The V gene's germline CDR1 is LNHDA and CDR2 SQIVND (reference sequence). The CDR3 is made up of 15 amino acids. The V and J ends lost 3 bases and 1 base respectively, with 10 bases between them. The CDR3 sequence: CASSIGGTSYNEQFF. DNA of the CDR3: TGTGCCAGTAGTATCGGGGGAACTTCCTACAATGAGCAGTTCTTC.

This chain connects TRBV10-3 to TRBJ2-3; 7 bases fit TRBD1. V gave up 2 bases and J gave up 2 bases; unmatched junction bases: 13. CDR3 length equals 18 residues. Germline assignment: CDR1 ENHRY and CDR2 SYGVKD. Here the CDR3 reads CAISEPGAGTAPTDTQYF. The DNA of the CDR3 is TGTGCCATCAGTGAGCCTGGGGCCGGGACAGCCCCCACAGATACGCAGTATTTT.

V gene TRBV9 combines with J gene TRBJ2-7, with 11 bases aligning to TRBD1. J lost 4 bases, V lost 0 bases, and 0 bases had no gene match. CDR1 and CDR2 from the germline V gene are SGDLS and YYNGEE. The CDR3 spans 14 residues. The CDR3 region is CASSVGDRGYEQYF. The DNA for the CDR3 is TGTGCCAGCAGCGTAGGGGACAGGGGGTACGAGCAGTACTTC. Full variable domain (remainder filled in from reference TRBV9 and TRBJ2-7): DSGVTQTPKHLITATGQRVTLRCSPRSGDLSVYWYQQSLDQGLQFLIQYYNGEERAKGNILERFSAQQFPDLHSELNLSSLELGDSALYFCASSVGDRGYEQYFGPGTRLTVT.

The rearrangement uses TRBV6-1 and TRBJ1-6, with 10 bases fitting TRBD1. Germline trimming cut 2 bases from V and 10 bases from J; bases unmatched to any gene: 5. CDR1 and CDR2 (germline): MNHNS, SASEGT. This CDR3 has 15 amino acids. CDR3 nucleotide sequence: TGTGCCAGCAGTGAACCGGGACAGGGGCAATCACCCCTCCACTTT. As protein: CASSEPGQGQSPLHF.

This clone was counted a single time. In DNA form, the CDR3 reads TGTGCCAGCAGCTTAGTCATGACAGCAACCGATTATATGAACACTGAAGCTTTCTTT. Translating gives CASSLVMTATDYMNTEAFF. The J gene is TRBJ1-1, the V gene TRBV11-2; D is possibly TRBD1 (5 bases). V lost 1 base and J 0 bases, leaving 21 bases between the germline ends. The length of the CDR3 is 19 residues. Per germline, CDR1 SGHAT and CDR2 FQNNGV.

This rearrangement joins TRBV6-5 to TRBJ2-3; 10 bases match TRBD2. The CDR3 has 15 amino acids. With V trimmed by 0 bases and J by 4 bases, 1 base remained unmatched. CDR1 MNHEY and CDR2 SVGAGI come from the germline V gene. CDR3 nucleotide sequence: TGTGCCAGCAGTTACTCGCTAGCGGGAGCAGATACGCAGTATTTT. It is translated as CASSYSLAGADTQYF.

The chain combines TRBV19 with TRBJ2-7; 8 nucleotides agree with TRBD1. Germline assignment: CDR1 LNHDA and CDR2 SQIVND (reference sequence). V was clipped by 3 bases and J by 0 bases; unmatched bases: 1. The CDR3 runs 14 residues. The CDR3 sequence is CASSMGTGSYEQYF. In DNA form, the CDR3 reads TGTGCCAGTAGTATGGGGACAGGCTCCTACGAGCAGTACTTC. The variable domain in full, with the rest retrieved from reference TRBV19 and TRBJ2-7, is DGGITQSPKYLFRKEGQNVTLSCEQNLNHDAMYWYRQDPGQGLRLIYYSQIVNDFQKGDIAEGYSVSREKKESFPLTVTSAQKNPTAFYLCASSMGTGSYEQYFGPGTRLTVT.

This chain connects TRBV7-9 to TRBJ2-3; D possibly matches TRBD1 or TRBD2 (6 bases each). CDR1 is SEHNR, CDR2 FQNEAQ, per germline (reference sequence). Trimming stripped 1 base from V and 2 bases from J, with 10 bases between. This CDR3 region has 15 residues. CDR3 sequence (DNA): TGTGCCAGCAGCTTAGTGGGGGGCCTCACAGATACGCAGTATTTT. The encoded protein is CASSLVGGLTDTQYF.

The rearrangement uses TRBV7-1 and TRBJ2-2; D ambiguous. TRBV7-1 is annotated as an ORF whose role is uncertain. V lost 6 bases and J lost 3, with 14 bases in between. This CDR3 is 15 amino acids long. The CDR3 is CASSFIPDYTGELFF. The CDR3 DNA follows: TGTGCCAGCAGTTTTATCCCAGACTACACCGGGGAGCTGTTTTTT.

About this clone: This likely stems from a read error, as it lies one base from a far larger clone. The same CDR3 arises from other DNA sequences in this sample as well. The chain joins TRBV5-8 to TRBJ1-2, with TRBD1 matching over 9 bases. V trimming: 4 bases; J trimming: 6 bases; junction bases outside the gene matches: 16. This CDR3 is 17 amino acids long. Germline V gene data show CDR1 as SGHTS and CDR2 as YDEGEE. This chain's CDR3 is CASSHHHSGQGKNGYTF. Written as DNA, the CDR3 is TGTGCCAGCAGCCATCACCACTCTGGACAGGGGAAGAATGGCTACACCTTC. The variable domain in full, completed from reference TRBV5-8 and TRBJ1-2, reads EAGVTQSPTHLIKTRGQQATLRCSPISGHTSVYWYQQALGLGLQFLLWYDEGEERNRGNFPPRFSGRQFPNYSSELNVNALELEDSALYLCASSHHHSGQGKNGYTFGSGTRLTVV.

The gene calls are TRBV6-6 and TRBJ2-6, with no clear D. V was shortened by 0 bases and J by 4 bases, with 7 bases between the two germline ends. CDR3 size: 15 residues. Looked up from germline, CDR1 is MNHNY and CDR2 is SVGAGI (reference sequence). The CDR3 loop is CASSYSGVGANVLTF. The DNA for the CDR3 is TGTGCCAGCAGTTACTCGGGCGTCGGGGCCAACGTCCTGACTTTC.

J is TRBJ2-5 and V is TRBV11-2; TRBD2 is a possible D gene (6 bases). This CDR3 comprises 12 residues. Germline V lookup: CDR1 SGHAT, CDR2 FQNNGV. Trimming cost V 6 bases and J 5 bases, with 10 bases left between them. CDR3 sequence reads: CASSPRGETQYF. CDR3 in DNA: TGTGCCAGCAGTCCCCGGGGGGAGACCCAGTACTTC.

CDR3 bases: TGTGCCAGCACCCTATCAGTGGAGGCTCCCGAGCAGTACTTC. Translation gives CASTLSVEAPEQYF. This chain connects TRBV5-6 to TRBJ2-7; maybe TRBD2 (5 bases). CDR3 length: 14 amino acids. V lost 6 bases, J lost 6 bases, and 19 bases lay in between. The germline V gene encodes CDR1 SGHDT and CDR2 YYEEEE. Supplemented by reference TRBV5-6 and TRBJ2-7, the full variable domain reads DAGVTQSPTHLIKTRGQQVTLRCSPKSGHDTVSWYQQALGQGPQFIFQYYEEEERQRGNFPDRFSGHQFPNYSSELNVNALLLGDSALYLCASTLSVEAPEQYFGPGTRLTVT.

V gene TRBV6-5 combines with J gene TRBJ2-5; D could derive from TRBD1 or TRBD2 (6 bases each). V gave up 6 bases and J gave up 1 base, with 15 bases separating them. The CDR3 totals 15 residues. Germline V gene sequence: CDR1 MNHEY, CDR2 SVGAGI. The CDR3 sequence: CASSQQGLLQETQYF. CDR3 DNA sequence: TGTGCCAGCAGCCAACAGGGACTTCTCCAAGAGACCCAGTACTTC.

This chain uses TRBV27 with TRBJ2-5; 8 bases line up with TRBD1. Germline V lookup: CDR1 MNHEY, CDR2 SMNVEV (reference sequence). V shed 6 bases and J 4 bases; nucleotides not matched to a gene: 7. The CDR3 consists of 14 residues. CDR3 sequence (DNA): TGTGCCAGCAGCCCAGGGGGCTGGGGAGAGACCCAGTACTTC. Translated, it gives CASSPGGWGETQYF.

The chain is built from TRBV28 and TRBJ1-2; 8 bases align to TRBD1. The CDR3 sequence is 15 residues long. Germline V CDR1 and CDR2: MDHEN, SYDVKM. Germline trimming cut 5 bases from V and 2 bases from J; bases unmatched to any gene: 7. The CDR3 nucleotides read TGTGCCAGCAGTAGCCTTCGACAGGGGAACTATGGCTACACCTTC. It specifies CASSSLRQGNYGYTF.

The table lists this clone with a count of one. The chain couples TRBV7-8 to TRBJ2-5; maybe TRBD2 (5 bases). The germline V gene encodes CDR1 SGHVS and CDR2 FQNEAQ. The CDR3 sequence is 13 residues long. Trimming cost V 1 base and J 4 bases, with 7 bases left between them. CDR3 bases: TGTGCCAGCAGCTTAGAAGGGAGAGAGACCCAGTACTTC. It codes for CASSLEGRETQYF.

The chain links TRBV28 to TRBJ2-7; maybe TRBD2 (6 bases). The CDR3 runs to 15 residues. V shed 2 bases and J shed 3 bases, with 14 bases lying between them. Germline-derived CDR1 and CDR2 are MDHEN and SYDVKM. For the CDR3, the DNA is TGTGCCAGCAGTTTAGTGGGAGGAACCCACTACGAGCAGTACTTC. Translating it yields CASSLVGGTHYEQYF.

V is TRBV4-3 and J is TRBJ2-5; 9 bases line up with TRBD2. Per germline, CDR1 LGHNA and CDR2 YSLEER. With 2 bases clipped from V and 4 bases from J, the junction kept 5 bases outside the gene matches. This CDR3 region has 15 residues. The CDR3 sequence: CASSQFSGSRETQYF. In DNA form, the CDR3 reads TGCGCCAGCAGCCAATTTAGCGGGAGCAGAGAGACCCAGTACTTC.

The CDR3 loop is CASSFRTEQFF. CDR3 nucleotides: TGTGCCAGCAGTTTTCGGACGGAGCAGTTCTTC. The chain recombines TRBV6-5 with TRBJ2-1; D gene uncertain. CDR1 and CDR2 from the germline V gene are MNHEY and SVGAGI. The CDR3 is 11 residues long. Deletions cut 4 bases from V and 10 bases from J, with 8 bases between.

The chain employs TRBV13 and TRBJ2-5; 8 nucleotides agree with TRBD1. This CDR3 has 15 residues. Germline V gene data show CDR1 as PRHDT and CDR2 as FYEKMQ (reference sequence). Trimming removed 6 bases from V and 5 bases from J; junction bases left unmatched: 11. CDR3 loop: CASRISGGVLETQYF. CDR3 in DNA: TGTGCCAGCAGAATTTCAGGGGGCGTTCTGGAGACCCAGTACTTC.

The gene calls are TRBV28 and TRBJ2-6, with D possibly being TRBD2 (6 bases). Between the trimmed V and J ends, which lost 10 bases and 3 bases, there was a span of 10 bases. Germline loops: CDR1 MDHEN, CDR2 SYDVKM. This CDR3 comprises 13 residues. The CDR3 loop reads CATPGDGANVLTF. The DNA for the CDR3 is TGTGCCACGCCGGGGGATGGGGCCAACGTCCTGACTTTC.

As DNA, the CDR3 is TGTGCCAGCAGTTTACGCTCTTTCGGGAGTAGCACCGGGGAGCTGTTTTTT. This codes for CASSLRSFGSSTGELFF. The chain has TRBV27 and TRBJ2-2; weak D call: TRBD2 (6 bases). The CDR3 sequence is 17 residues long. In germline, CDR1 is MNHEY, CDR2 SMNVEV (reference sequence). V dropped 2 bases and J dropped 4 bases, with 17 bases sitting between them.

The chain combines TRBV7-3 with TRBJ2-2, with a possible D match to TRBD2 (6 bases). The germline gives CDR1 SGHTA, CDR2 FQGTGA. V gave up 6 bases and J gave up 0 bases, with 14 bases separating them. The CDR3 runs to 16 residues. In DNA, the CDR3 is TGTGCCAGCAGGGATGACTGGGAGGCGAACACCGGGGAGCTGTTTTTT. Translation: CASRDDWEANTGELFF.

V and J are TRBV5-4 and TRBJ2-1, with 8 bases matching TRBD1. Germline values: CDR1 SGHNT, CDR2 YYREEE (reference sequence). This CDR3 spans 14 amino acids. Trimming cost V 4 bases and J 9 bases; bases outside gene matches: 9. The CDR3 nucleotides read TGTGCCAGCAGCCTTGGGACAGGAGAGTTTGAGCAGTTCTTC. Amino acids: CASSLGTGEFEQFF.

This chain links TRBV11-3 with TRBJ1-1; 9 nucleotides align to TRBD1. This CDR3 has 14 residues. Germline V gives CDR1 SGHNT, CDR2 YENEEA. V was pared by 4 bases and J by 5 bases, with 5 bases of the junction left unmatched. In DNA form, the CDR3 reads TGTGCCAGCAGCTCACAGGGGGCGAGAACTGAAGCTTTCTTT. Translated: CASSSQGARTEAFF.

The V gene is TRBV27, the J gene TRBJ2-1; D not certain. Germline V lookup: CDR1 MNHEY, CDR2 SMNVEV (reference sequence). V was cut by 4 bases and J by 7 bases, with 5 bases left in between. This CDR3 spans 11 amino acids. The CDR3 DNA reads TGTGCCAGCAGTTACCTGAATGAGCAGTTCTTC. Translating gives CASSYLNEQFF.

CDR3 region: CASGNLGSYEQYF. CDR3 bases: TGCGCCAGCGGCAACCTAGGTTCCTACGAGCAGTACTTC. The genes are TRBV4-3 and TRBJ2-7; D call uncertain. CDR3 length: 13 amino acids. V shed 8 bases and J shed 1 base, with 12 bases lying between them. Germline V lookup: CDR1 LGHNA, CDR2 YSLEER.

About this clone: Other DNA sequences in this sample translate to the same CDR3. The CDR3 region has the DNA TGTGCCAGCAGTTTAGGAGGTTTCAATCAGCCCCAGCATTTT. Encoded protein: CASSLGGFNQPQHF. The chain uses TRBV27 and TRBJ1-5; D is unresolved. Germline CDR1 and CDR2: MNHEY and SMNVEV (reference sequence). The CDR3 is made up of 14 amino acids. Trimming took 2 bases from V and 3 from J, leaving 8 bases between them.

In this sample, this clone turned up once. CDR3 in DNA: TGTGCCAGTAGGTCCGGAGGACCCCTCCACTTT. As protein: CASRSGGPLHF. V gene TRBV19 combines with J gene TRBJ1-6; the D is unclear. The ends were cut back, 6 bases at V and 12 bases at J, with 9 bases in the middle. The germline CDR1 and CDR2 sequences are LNHDA and SQIVND (reference sequence). The CDR3 runs 11 residues.